The present TCR beta chain was sequenced within a study of beta chain features in type 1 diabetes (dated 2018 in TCRdb). Study-level background: Mean age, gender distribution, total cell number and subset yield were not different between patients and healthy donors. A total of just under 110,000,000 sorted cells were examined across all samples, and RNA yield correlated strongly with the number of cells per subset. In the study, TCRB repertoires of sorted circulating CD4+ T cell subsets from recently diagnosed type 1 diabetes patients were compared with those of matched healthy donors. Naive and central memory subsets were obtained from all 30 or so donors, but regulatory and stem cell-like memory subsets were isolated from only 8 patients and roughly eight healthy donors. The full study reports these points: A moderate but significant shortening of TCRB CDR3 length was observed in type 1 diabetes patients in all four CD4+ subsets. Because cDNA rather than genomic DNA was sequenced, highly expressing activated cells could have been over-represented, although no difference in activation and CD3 levels was found between groups. At VDJ recombination sites, type 1 diabetes patients had fewer insertions and more deleted nucleotides, which implies abnormalities in thymic rearrangement. Shorter templates might be favored by PCR, yet because patient and control samples were amplified and corrected together, any such skew would affect both groups equally. Naive, central memory and regulatory TCRB repertoires appeared more similar among patients than among healthy donors. HLA sub-analyses involved small numbers of individuals, so any influence of HLA type on TCRB rearrangement remained unresolved.

Each donor gave one peripheral blood draw, averaging roughly 0.11 L, which was collected into heparinised tubes. Using a panel that included CD45RO, CCR7, CD25, CD127, CD95 and CD27, naive, central memory, regulatory and stem cell-like memory CD4+ T cells were sorted on a BD FACSAria II. A purity above 95% was achieved for all sorted populations. PBMCs were separated immediately by Lymphoprep density gradient centrifugation and were stained directly, without being cultured. So that batch effects would be minimized, each experiment stained and sorted samples in pairs, pairing one healthy donor with one patient. In its sample, this clone was seen a few times. No antigen is known for it. No much larger clonotype is one base removed from it; base qualities were not supplied. The CDR3 starts with the cysteine, ends with the phenylalanine, and has 15 residues. Of all the DNA, just the CDR3 is kept, 45 bases in frame from base 1. CDR1 and CDR2, per the germline V gene (reference sequence), are MNHNY and SVGAGI. A distance of 22 bases separates the germline ends of V and J, which lose 9 bases and 8 bases respectively.

The entire amount of isolated RNA was reverse transcribed using the High Capacity cDNA Reverse Transcription Kit, so the sequenced TCRB transcripts were expressed ones. Naive, central memory and regulatory T cell samples underwent deep immunoSEQ sequencing, averaging about 3.57 million total reads per sample. Sorted cells were lysed in RLT buffer and RNA was extracted with DNase-treated RNeasy Micro or Mini kits, depending on cell number. Each cell subset was processed on its own to prevent cross-contamination, while patient and healthy donor samples were processed together. TCRB sequences were amplified from cDNA with the immunoSEQ multiplex PCR, producing 87-bp fragments spanning the CDR3 region. Amplicons were sequenced on the Illumina HiSeq platform. Per the authors' processing: Synthetic template baselines were used to correct PCR bias computationally, reads within Hamming distance 2 were collapsed together, and singletons that could not be merged were discarded. By aligning reads against IMGT, V, D and J genes, CDR3 length, and insertions or deletions at six rearrangement sites were assigned. Within each subset, clonotype counts were normalized to sorted cell number, and only after that were true diversity and Gini coefficients computed with the tcR R package. The overlap coefficient, calculated on TCRB nucleotide sequences, was used to quantify repertoire sharing. As a proxy for the pre-selection repertoire, out-of-frame TCRB sequences from naive cells were analyzed. Here the immuneACCESS table is served through TCRdb, limited to in-frame sequences with V and J called. Missing clones are a known gap in these copies; in checked studies unresolved V genes cover under half, and the rest lacks a known reason. V and J calls and clone size are copied from that table; D and trimming were computed from the DNA. Recorded for this sample are approximately 250,000 clones; 9.6% of them occurred a single time. Clones ranked in the top ten supply under 0.035% of the sample.

The chain couples TRBV6-6 to TRBJ2-2; the D gene is perhaps TRBD1, on 6 matching bases. Specimen: naive CD4+ T cells from blood. The cell subset or site label corresponds to: true naive CD4+ T cells. This sequence originates from a young woman in good health. The sequenced DNA: TGTGCCAGTAACCGTGGAGGACAGCGCAAGGGGGAGCTGTTTTTT. Protein translation: CASNRGGQRKGELFF.